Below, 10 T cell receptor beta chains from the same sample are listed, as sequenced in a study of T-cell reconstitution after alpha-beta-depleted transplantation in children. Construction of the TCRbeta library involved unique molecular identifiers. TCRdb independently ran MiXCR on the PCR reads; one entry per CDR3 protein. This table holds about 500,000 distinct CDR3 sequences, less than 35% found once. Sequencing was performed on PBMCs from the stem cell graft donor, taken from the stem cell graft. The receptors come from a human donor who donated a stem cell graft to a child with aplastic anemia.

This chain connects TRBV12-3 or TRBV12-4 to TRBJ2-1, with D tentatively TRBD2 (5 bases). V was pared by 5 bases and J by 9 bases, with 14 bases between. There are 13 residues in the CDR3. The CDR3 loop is CASSGSRVGEQFF. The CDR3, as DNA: TGTGCCAGCAGTGGGAGTCGAGTAGGTGAGCAGTTCTTC.

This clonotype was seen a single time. CDR3 region: CASRPETGNSYEQYF. The CDR3 DNA reads TGTGCCAGCAGGCCGGAGACAGGGAACTCCTACGAGCAGTACTTC. The chain uses TRBV7-6 and TRBJ2-7; TRBD1 matches 7 bases. The junction had 8 bases not matched to a gene; V was cut back by 6 bases and J by 0 bases. Germline values: CDR1 SGHVS, CDR2 FNYEAQ. The CDR3 sequence is 15 residues long.

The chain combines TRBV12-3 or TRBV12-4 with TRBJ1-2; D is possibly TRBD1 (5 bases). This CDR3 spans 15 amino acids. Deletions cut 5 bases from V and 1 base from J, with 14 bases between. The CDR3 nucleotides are TGTGCCAGCAGTCCGGGACTATACTTTAACTATGGCTACACCTTC. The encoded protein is CASSPGLYFNYGYTF.

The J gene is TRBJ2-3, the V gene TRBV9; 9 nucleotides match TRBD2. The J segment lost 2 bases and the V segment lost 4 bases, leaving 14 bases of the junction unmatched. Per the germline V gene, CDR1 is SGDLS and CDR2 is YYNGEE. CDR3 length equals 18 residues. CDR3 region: CASSQREVWFPTTDTQYF. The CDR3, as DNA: TGTGCCAGCAGCCAGCGGGAGGTTTGGTTCCCGACCACAGATACGCAGTATTTT.

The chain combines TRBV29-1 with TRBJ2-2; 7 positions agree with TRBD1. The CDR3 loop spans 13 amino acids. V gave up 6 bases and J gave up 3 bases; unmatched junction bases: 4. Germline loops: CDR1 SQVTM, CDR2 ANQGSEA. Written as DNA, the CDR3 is TGCAGCGTCGAACAGGGGTACACCGGGGAGCTGTTTTTT. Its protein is CSVEQGYTGELFF.

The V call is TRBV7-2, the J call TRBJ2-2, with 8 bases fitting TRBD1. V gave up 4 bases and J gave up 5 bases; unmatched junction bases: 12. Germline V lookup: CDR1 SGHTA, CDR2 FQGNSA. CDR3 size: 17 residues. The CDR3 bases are TGTGCCAGCAGCTCTCCCCCCGGGACAGGAGGAACCGGGGAGCTGTTTTTT. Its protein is CASSSPPGTGGTGELFF.

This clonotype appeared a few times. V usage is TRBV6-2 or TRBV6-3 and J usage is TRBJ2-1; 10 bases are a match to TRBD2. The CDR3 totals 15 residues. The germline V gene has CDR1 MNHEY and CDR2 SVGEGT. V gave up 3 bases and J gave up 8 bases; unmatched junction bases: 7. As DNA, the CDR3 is TGTGCCAGCAGTTATCTAACTAGCGGGATCGATGAGCAGTTCTTC. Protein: CASSYLTSGIDEQFF.

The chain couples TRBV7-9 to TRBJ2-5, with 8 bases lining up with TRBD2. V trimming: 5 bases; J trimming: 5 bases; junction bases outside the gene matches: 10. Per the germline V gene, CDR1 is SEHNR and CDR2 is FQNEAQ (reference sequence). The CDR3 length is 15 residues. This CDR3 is CASSPLTGGPETQYF. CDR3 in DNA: TGTGCCAGCAGCCCCCTTACGGGAGGGCCGGAGACCCAGTACTTC.

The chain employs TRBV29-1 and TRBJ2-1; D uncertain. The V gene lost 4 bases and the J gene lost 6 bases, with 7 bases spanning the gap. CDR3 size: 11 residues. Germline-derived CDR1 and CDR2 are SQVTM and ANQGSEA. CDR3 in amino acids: CSVGQTNEQFF. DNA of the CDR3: TGCAGCGTTGGACAAACCAATGAGCAGTTCTTC.

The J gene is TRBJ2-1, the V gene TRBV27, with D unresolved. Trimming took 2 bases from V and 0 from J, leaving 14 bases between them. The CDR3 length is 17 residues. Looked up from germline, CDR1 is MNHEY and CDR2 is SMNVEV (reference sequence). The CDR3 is CASSLVWLTSSYNEQFF. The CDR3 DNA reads TGTGCCAGCAGTTTAGTTTGGCTAACGAGCTCCTACAATGAGCAGTTCTTC.